The 20 T cell receptor beta chains given below trace back to one sample, sequenced in a study of T cell repertoires in cytomegalovirus infection. Which antigens these TCRs recognize remains unknown. In TCRdb, the reads were re-called with MiXCR into one record per CDR3 protein. Here the sample spans hundreds of thousands of distinct CDR3 sequences, approximately 31% being singletons. The sequenced sample was cultured CD8+ T cells from PBMCs, obtained from culture after CMV antigen stimulation. The receptors stem from a human donor in good health (CMV status not recorded). Some clones in this sample may be carry-over from other donors' samples.

The rearrangement uses TRBV29-1 and TRBJ1-5; perhaps TRBD1 as D (5 bases). This CDR3 comprises 14 residues. The germline V and J ends were trimmed by 7 bases and 4 bases, with 17 bases remaining between them. Germline lookup yields CDR1 SQVTM and CDR2 ANQGSEA. The CDR3 nucleotides are TGCAGCGCCTGCCTCGGGCAGGGTAATCAGCCCCAGCATTTT. Encoded protein: CSACLGQGNQPQHF.

The chain is built from TRBV5-3 and TRBJ2-7, with D maybe TRBD2 (5 bases). TRBV5-3 is assigned to the ORF class and has an uncertain function. The CDR3 contains 13 residues. The V and J ends lost 3 bases and 6 bases respectively, with 13 bases between them. The CDR3 reads CARSCPLDFEQYV. Here the CDR3 DNA reads TGTGCCAGAAGCTGCCCCTTGGACTTCGAGCAGTACGTC.

The CDR3 nucleotides read TGTGCCAGCAGCATTAGCGGGGGGTCGGAGACCCAGTACTTC. Protein sequence: CASSISGGSETQYF. V and J are TRBV7-9 and TRBJ2-5, with 10 nucleotides matching TRBD2. Germline assignment: CDR1 SEHNR and CDR2 FQNEAQ (reference sequence). The CDR3 spans 14 residues. Germline trimming cut 5 bases from V and 5 bases from J; bases unmatched to any gene: 5.

The J gene is TRBJ1-1, the V gene TRBV29-1; D ambiguous. V shed 6 bases and J shed 1 base, with 6 bases lying between them. Germline-derived CDR1 and CDR2 are SQVTM and ANQGSEA. CDR3 size: 11 residues. The CDR3 DNA reads as TGCAGCGTCCCCCAGAACACTGAAGCTTTCTTT. As protein: CSVPQNTEAFF.

This clonotype was seen a few times. This chain links TRBV2 with TRBJ1-1; tentatively, D is TRBD1 (5 bases). Germline CDR1 is SNHLY and CDR2 is FYNNEI. The ends were cut back, 6 bases at V and 3 bases at J, with 11 bases in the middle. The CDR3 loop spans 13 amino acids. CDR3 protein: CASRGLGYTEAFF. The CDR3 DNA reads as TGTGCCAGCAGGGGGCTCGGGTACACTGAAGCTTTCTTT.

This clonotype has more than one count but fewer than ten. The rearrangement uses TRBV5-1 and TRBJ1-4, with 8 nucleotides matching TRBD1. CDR3 length equals 15 residues. The germline CDR1 and CDR2 sequences are SGHRS and YFSETQ. Losses at the gene ends were 4 bases for V and 3 bases for J; bases not matched to a gene: 5. The CDR3 nucleotides read TGCGCCAGCAGCCCACAGGGGGGCCCTAATGAAAAACTGTTTTTT. It encodes CASSPQGGPNEKLFF.

As regards this clonotype: A clone one base away is much larger, so this may be a read error. This rearrangement joins TRBV7-8 to TRBJ1-4, with TRBD1 as a possible D gene (5 bases). Trimming removed 3 bases at V and 4 bases at J, with 9 bases between. CDR1 and CDR2 from the germline V gene are SGHVS and FQNEAQ. There are 14 residues in the CDR3. CDR3 sequence (DNA): TGTGCCAGCAGCTTGGAGGGGAGTAATGAAAAACTGTTTTTT. Amino acids: CASSLEGSNEKLFF.

The gene calls are TRBV7-6 and TRBJ2-3; TRBD1 agrees at 7 bases. Trimming took 7 bases from V and 2 from J; bases not matched to a gene: 15. The CDR3 has 17 amino acids. CDR1 and CDR2 (germline): SGHVS, FNYEAQ. The CDR3 protein is CASNFITGQIYTDTQYF. DNA of the CDR3: TGTGCCAGCAACTTCATTACGGGACAGATCTACACAGATACGCAGTATTTT.

This clonotype was counted at least ten times. The junction and the germline gene differ at one end; a read error may be behind it. The chain joins TRBV7-7 to TRBJ2-1; TRBD1 is a possible D gene (6 bases). The germline V gene encodes CDR1 SSHAT and CDR2 FNYEAQ (reference sequence). The CDR3 covers 14 residues. The CDR3: CASSLVAGDNEQFF. CDR3 DNA: TGTGCTAGCAGCTTAGTGGCAGGGGACAATGAGCAGTTCTTC. The full variable domain, in which reference TRBV7-7 and TRBJ2-1 provide the parts outside the CDR3, is GAGVSQSPRYKVTKRGQDVTLRCDPISSHATLYWYQQALGQGPEFLTYFNYEAQPDKSGLPSDRFSAERPEGSISTLTIQRTEQRDSAMYRCASSLVAGDNEQFFGPGTRLTVL.

The table lists this clonotype with many counts. The chain employs TRBV6-1 and TRBJ2-2, with a tentative D call TRBD1 (5 bases). The V gene lost 7 bases and the J gene lost 3 bases, with 9 bases spanning the gap. The CDR3 covers 13 residues. The V gene's germline CDR1 is MNHNS and CDR2 SASEGT. CDR3 in DNA: TGTGCCAGCAAAGGACATTACACCGGGGAGCTGTTTTTT. Translation gives CASKGHYTGELFF.

This chain joins TRBV4-1 and TRBJ2-1; TRBD2 aligns across 7 bases. With V trimmed by 0 bases and J by 9 bases, 5 bases remained unmatched. CDR3 length: 14 residues. The germline V gene has CDR1 MGHRA and CDR2 YSYEKL. CDR3 nucleotides: TGCGCCAGCAGCCAAGAAGTCCGGGGGGTTGAGCAGTTCTTC. It specifies CASSQEVRGVEQFF.

This clonotype has a handful of counts. The gene calls are TRBV12-3 or TRBV12-4 and TRBJ1-4; TRBD1 is a possible D gene (6 bases). The V end was cut by 9 bases, the J end by 7 bases, with 15 bases between. The CDR3 sequence is 13 residues long. CDR3 DNA sequence: TGTGCCAGTAGTCCAGGGGCTTCTGAAAAACTGTTTTTT. It is translated as CASSPGASEKLFF.

This chain uses TRBV6-2 or TRBV6-3 with TRBJ2-2; D may correspond to TRBD1 or TRBD2 (6 bases each). Looked up from germline, CDR1 is MNHEY and CDR2 is SVGEGT. The ends were cut back, 10 bases at V and 4 bases at J, with 10 bases in the middle. The CDR3 is made up of 12 amino acids. The CDR3 protein is CAIEGGTGELFF. CDR3 bases: TGTGCCATCGAGGGGGGCACCGGGGAGCTGTTTTTT.

This clonotype was seen at least ten times. This sequence joins TRBV12-3 or TRBV12-4 and TRBJ2-3; D possibly corresponds to TRBD1 (5 bases). The CDR3 sequence is 14 residues long. V was clipped by 5 bases and J by 0 bases, with 9 bases between them. This CDR3 is CASSIGDSTDTQYF. Written as DNA, the CDR3 is TGTGCCAGCAGTATAGGGGATAGCACAGATACGCAGTATTTT.

This clonotype was picked up a small number of times. V and J are TRBV5-4 and TRBJ1-1; TRBD1 might be the D (5 bases). V lost 4 bases, J lost 4 bases, and 20 bases lay in between. The CDR3 loop spans 16 amino acids. Germline V gives CDR1 SGHNT, CDR2 YYREEE (reference sequence). The CDR3 DNA reads as TGTGCCAGCAGCCCGGTCGGGGAGTGGGGGACCACTGAAGCTTTCTTT. This gives the protein CASSPVGEWGTTEAFF.

This clonotype showed up just a few times. The chain recombines TRBV7-9 with TRBJ2-5; D is uncertain. Trimming took 1 base from V and 13 from J, leaving 13 bases between them. Germline V CDR1 and CDR2: SEHNR, FQNEAQ (reference sequence). CDR3 length: 12 residues. CDR3 protein: CASSLGSVGRYF. The CDR3 bases are TGTGCCAGCAGCTTAGGCTCAGTCGGTCGGTACTTC.

The genes are TRBV27 and TRBJ2-7; TRBD2 aligns across 7 bases. Germline CDR1 is MNHEY and CDR2 is SMNVEV (reference sequence). This CDR3 contains 15 residues. The ends lost 6 bases at V and 1 base at J; junction bases unmatched: 9. CDR3 DNA: TGTGCCAGCAGACCGTCCGGGGGGTTATCCTACGAGCAGTACTTC. Amino acid sequence: CASRPSGGLSYEQYF.

The chain recombines TRBV2 with TRBJ2-1; D is unresolved. The CDR3 sequence is 11 residues long. Trimming took off 8 bases at V and 3 bases at J, with 5 bases between the two ends. Germline loops: CDR1 SNHLY, CDR2 FYNNEI. The CDR3 DNA follows: TGTGCCAGCGATCGCTACAATGAGCAGTTCTTC. It specifies CASDRYNEQFF. The full variable domain, completed using reference TRBV2 and TRBJ2-1, is EPEVTQTPSHQVTQMGQEVILRCVPISNHLYFYWYRQILGQKVEFLVSFYNNEISEKSEIFDDQFSVERPDGSNFTLKIRSTKLEDSAMYFCASDRYNEQFFGPGTRLTVL.

The chain carries TRBV28 and TRBJ2-5; D possibly corresponds to TRBD2 (5 bases). Germline CDR1 MDHEN, CDR2 SYDVKM. V shed 6 bases and J shed 2 bases, with 16 bases lying between them. This CDR3 is built from 15 residues. CDR3 region: CASSPVEAIQETQYF. The CDR3 bases are TGTGCCAGCAGCCCCGTGGAGGCGATACAAGAGACCCAGTACTTC.

The V gene is TRBV6-5, the J gene TRBJ1-1, with D possibly TRBD1 on 6 matching bases. Trimming took 7 bases from V and 3 from J, leaving 30 bases between them. The germline CDR1 and CDR2 sequences are MNHEY and SVGAGI. The CDR3 spans 19 residues. This chain's CDR3 is CASTYLPLTGLRGDTEAFF. CDR3 coding DNA: TGTGCCAGCACTTATTTACCTTTGACAGGCCTTAGAGGGGACACTGAAGCTTTCTTT.